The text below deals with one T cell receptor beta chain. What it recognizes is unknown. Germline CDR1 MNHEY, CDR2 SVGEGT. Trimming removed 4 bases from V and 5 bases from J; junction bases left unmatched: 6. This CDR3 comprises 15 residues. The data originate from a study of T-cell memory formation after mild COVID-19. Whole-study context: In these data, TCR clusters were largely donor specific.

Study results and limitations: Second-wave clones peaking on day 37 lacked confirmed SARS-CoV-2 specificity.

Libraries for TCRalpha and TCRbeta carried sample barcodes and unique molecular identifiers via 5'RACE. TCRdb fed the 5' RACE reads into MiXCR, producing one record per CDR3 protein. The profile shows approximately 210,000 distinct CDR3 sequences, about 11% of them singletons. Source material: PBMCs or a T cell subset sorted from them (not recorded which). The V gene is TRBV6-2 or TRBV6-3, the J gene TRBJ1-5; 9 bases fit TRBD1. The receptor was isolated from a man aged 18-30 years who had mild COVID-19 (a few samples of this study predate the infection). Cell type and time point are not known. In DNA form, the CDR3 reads TGTGCCAGCAGTTCGGAGGGACAGGGCTATCAGCCCCAGCATTTT. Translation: CASSSEGQGYQPQHF.